The sample holds a few counts of the clone carrying this TCR beta chain. Its antigen is still unknown. Time point noted: persistent/refractory GD, antithyroid drugs over 5 years with positive TRAb. Extracted RNA from PBMCs served as the source of the TCR library. Guidelines of the American Thyroid Association were used to diagnose Graves' disease. This entry is derived from a study of regulatory T cells in long-lasting Graves disease. Building of the TCR beta libraries involved iRepertoire HTBI primers and Arm-PCR of CDR3 regions. TCRdb redid the calling of the multiplex PCR reads with MiXCR, one entry per CDR3 protein. Of a few hundred thousand distinct CDR3 sequences listed, approximately 21% are singletons. General study results and limits: Patients with persistent Graves' had lower TCR diversity than newly diagnosed patients. Accuracy might have suffered from few samples.

The V gene's germline CDR1 is SGHTA and CDR2 FQGTGA. The CDR3 loop spans 14 amino acids. Trimming cost V 4 bases and J 6 bases; bases outside gene matches: 3. Material: peripheral blood mononuclear cells (PBMCs), obtained when the disease was refractory, from a patient treated with antithyroid drugs. This TCR was sampled from a female donor with Graves disease. The genes are TRBV7-3 and TRBJ2-2, with 9 nucleotides matching TRBD1. The CDR3 nucleotides read TGTGCCAGCAGCTCGGACAGGGGCGCCGGGGAGCTGTTTTTT. Protein: CASSSDRGAGELFF.